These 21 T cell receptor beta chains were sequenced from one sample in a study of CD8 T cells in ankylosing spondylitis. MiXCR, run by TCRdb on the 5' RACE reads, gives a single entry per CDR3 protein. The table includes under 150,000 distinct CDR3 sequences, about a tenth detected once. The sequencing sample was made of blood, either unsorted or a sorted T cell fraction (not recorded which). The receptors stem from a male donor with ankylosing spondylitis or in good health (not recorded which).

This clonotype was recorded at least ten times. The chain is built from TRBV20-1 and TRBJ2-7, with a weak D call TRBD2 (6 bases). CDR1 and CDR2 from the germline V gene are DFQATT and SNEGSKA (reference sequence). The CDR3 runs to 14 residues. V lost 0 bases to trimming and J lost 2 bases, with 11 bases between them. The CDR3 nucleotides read TGCAGTGCTAGAGATAAGGAGGGCCCCTACGAGCAGTACTTC. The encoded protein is CSARDKEGPYEQYF.

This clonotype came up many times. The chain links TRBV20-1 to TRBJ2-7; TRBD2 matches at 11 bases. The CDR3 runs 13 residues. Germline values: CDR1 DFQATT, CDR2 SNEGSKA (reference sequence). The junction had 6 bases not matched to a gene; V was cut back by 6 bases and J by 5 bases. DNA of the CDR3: TGCAGTGCCAATAGCGGGAGGGCCGACGAGCAGTACTTC. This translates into CSANSGRADEQYF.

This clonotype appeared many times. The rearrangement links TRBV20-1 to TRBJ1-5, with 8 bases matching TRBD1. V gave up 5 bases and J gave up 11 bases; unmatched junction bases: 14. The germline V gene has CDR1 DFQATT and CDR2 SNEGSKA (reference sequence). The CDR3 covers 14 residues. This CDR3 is CSARPDRDPRTQHF. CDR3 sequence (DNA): TGCAGTGCTCGCCCGGACAGGGACCCAAGGACCCAGCATTTT.

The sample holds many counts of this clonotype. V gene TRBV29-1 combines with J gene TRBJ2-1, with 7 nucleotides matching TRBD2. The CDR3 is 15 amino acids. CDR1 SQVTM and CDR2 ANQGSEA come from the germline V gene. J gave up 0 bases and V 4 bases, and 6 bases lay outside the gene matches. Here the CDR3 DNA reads TGCAGCGTTGTCCTCGGCGGGAGCTCCTACAATGAGCAGTTCTTC. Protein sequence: CSVVLGGSSYNEQFF.

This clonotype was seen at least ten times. The CDR3 loop reads CASSFVAGLGETQYF. In nucleotides, the CDR3 is TGCGCCAGCAGCTTTGTGGCGGGACTCGGTGAGACCCAGTACTTC. The chain combines TRBV5-1 with TRBJ2-5; possible D gene TRBD2, 6 bases. This CDR3 comprises 15 residues. Germline lookup yields CDR1 SGHRS and CDR2 YFSETQ. V was cut by 2 bases and J by 5 bases, with 16 bases left in between.

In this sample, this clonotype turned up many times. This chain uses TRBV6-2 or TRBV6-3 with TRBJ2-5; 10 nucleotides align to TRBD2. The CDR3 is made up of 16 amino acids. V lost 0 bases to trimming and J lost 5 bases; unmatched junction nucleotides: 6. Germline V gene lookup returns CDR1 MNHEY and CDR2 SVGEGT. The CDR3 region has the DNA TGTGCCAGCAGTTACTCGGTGATAGCGGGAGGCGAGACCCAGTACTTC. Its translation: CASSYSVIAGGETQYF.

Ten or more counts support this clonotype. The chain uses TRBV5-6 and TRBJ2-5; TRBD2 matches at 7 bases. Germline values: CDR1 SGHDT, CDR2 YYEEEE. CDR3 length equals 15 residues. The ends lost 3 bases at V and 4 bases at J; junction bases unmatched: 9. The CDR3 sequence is CASSSSAGTVETQYF. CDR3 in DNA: TGTGCCAGCAGCTCTTCAGCGGGAACCGTAGAGACCCAGTACTTC.

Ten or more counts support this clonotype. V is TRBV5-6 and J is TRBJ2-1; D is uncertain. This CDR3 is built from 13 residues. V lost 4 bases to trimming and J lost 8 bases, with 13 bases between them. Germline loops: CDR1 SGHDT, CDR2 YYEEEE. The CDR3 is CASSRWWADEQFF. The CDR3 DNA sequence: TGTGCCAGCAGCCGCTGGTGGGCGGATGAGCAGTTCTTC.

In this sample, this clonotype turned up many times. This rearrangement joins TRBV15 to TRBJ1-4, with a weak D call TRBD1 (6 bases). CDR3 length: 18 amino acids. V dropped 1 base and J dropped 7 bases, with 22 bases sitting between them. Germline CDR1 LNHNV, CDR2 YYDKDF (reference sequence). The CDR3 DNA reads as TGTGCCACCAGCAGAGTACGCCAGAATCTGGGGGCGCGTGAAAAACTGTTTTTT. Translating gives CATSRVRQNLGAREKLFF. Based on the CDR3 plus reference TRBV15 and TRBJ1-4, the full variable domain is DAMVIQNPRYQVTQFGKPVTLSCSQTLNHNVMYWYQQKSSQAPKLLFHYYDKDFNNEADTPDNFQSRRPNTSFCFLDIRSPGLGDTAMYLCATSRVRQNLGAREKLFFGSGTQLSVL.

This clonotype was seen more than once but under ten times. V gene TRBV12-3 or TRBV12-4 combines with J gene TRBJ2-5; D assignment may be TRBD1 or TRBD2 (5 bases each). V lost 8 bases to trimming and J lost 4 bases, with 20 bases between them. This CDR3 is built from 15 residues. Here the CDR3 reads CASCTGKTRGETQYF. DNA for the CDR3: TGTGCCAGCTGTACGGGAAAAACTAGGGGAGAGACCCAGTACTTC.

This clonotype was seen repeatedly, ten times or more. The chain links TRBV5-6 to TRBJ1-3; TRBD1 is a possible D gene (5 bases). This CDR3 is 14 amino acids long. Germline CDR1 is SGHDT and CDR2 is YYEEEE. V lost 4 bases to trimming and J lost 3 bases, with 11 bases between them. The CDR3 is CASSKIGDGNTIYF. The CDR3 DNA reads TGTGCCAGCAGCAAAATAGGGGATGGAAACACCATATATTTT.

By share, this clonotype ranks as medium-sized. CDR3 amino acids: CASSLWGLLAGATDTQYF. DNA for the CDR3: TGTGCCAGCAGCTTGTGGGGTCTACTAGCGGGAGCCACAGATACGCAGTATTTT. The V and J genes are TRBV5-5 and TRBJ2-3; the match to TRBD2 covers 11 bases. CDR1 is SGHKS and CDR2 is YYEKEE in the germline V gene (reference sequence). Losses at the gene ends were 1 base for V and 2 bases for J; bases not matched to a gene: 9. The CDR3 has 18 amino acids. The variable domain in full, with the rest retrieved from reference TRBV5-5 and TRBJ2-3, is DAGVTQSPTHLIKTRGQQVTLRCSPISGHKSVSWYQQVLGQGPQFIFQYYEKEERGRGNFPDRFSARQFPNYSSELNVNALLLGDSALYLCASSLWGLLAGATDTQYFGPGTRLTVL.

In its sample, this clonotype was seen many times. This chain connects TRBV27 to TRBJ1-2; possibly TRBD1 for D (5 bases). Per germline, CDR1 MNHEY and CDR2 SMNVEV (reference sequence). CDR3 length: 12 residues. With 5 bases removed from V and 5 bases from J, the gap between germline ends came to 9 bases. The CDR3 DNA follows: TGTGCCAGCAGTCGACCAGGGTATGGCTACACCTTC. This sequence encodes CASSRPGYGYTF.

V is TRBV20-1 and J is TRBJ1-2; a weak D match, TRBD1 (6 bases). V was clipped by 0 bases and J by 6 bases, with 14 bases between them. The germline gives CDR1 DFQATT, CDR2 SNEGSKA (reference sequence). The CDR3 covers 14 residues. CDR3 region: CSAREQGVNHGYTF. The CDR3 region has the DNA TGCAGTGCTAGAGAACAGGGAGTGAACCATGGCTACACCTTC.

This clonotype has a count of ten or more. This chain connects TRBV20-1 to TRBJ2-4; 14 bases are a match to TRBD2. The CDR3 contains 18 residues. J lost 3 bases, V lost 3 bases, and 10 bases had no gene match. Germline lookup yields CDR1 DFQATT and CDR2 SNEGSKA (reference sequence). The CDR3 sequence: CSASAGLAGGSGKNIQYF. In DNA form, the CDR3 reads TGCAGTGCTAGCGCCGGACTAGCGGGAGGTTCTGGCAAAAACATTCAGTACTTC.

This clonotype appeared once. The CDR3 coding sequence is TGCGCCAGCAGCTTGGACTGGGCGGACACCGGGGAGCTGTTTTTT. Its protein is CASSLDWADTGELFF. This chain connects TRBV5-1 to TRBJ2-2; D uncertain. Germline assignment: CDR1 SGHRS and CDR2 YFSETQ. V was pared by 0 bases and J by 3 bases, with 9 bases between. This CDR3 has 15 amino acids.

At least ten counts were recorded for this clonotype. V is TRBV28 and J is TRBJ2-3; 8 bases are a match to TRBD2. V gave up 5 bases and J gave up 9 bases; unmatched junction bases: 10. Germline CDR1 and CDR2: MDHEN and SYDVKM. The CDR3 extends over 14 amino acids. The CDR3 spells CASSPGLAFSTQYF. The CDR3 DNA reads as TGTGCCAGCAGTCCAGGACTAGCATTCTCCACGCAGTATTTT. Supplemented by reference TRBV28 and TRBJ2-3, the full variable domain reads DVKVTQSSRYLVKRTGEKVFLECVQDMDHENMFWYRQDPGLGLRLIYFSYDVKMKEKGDIPEGYSVSREKKERFSLILESASTNQTSMYLCASSPGLAFSTQYFGPGTRLTVL.

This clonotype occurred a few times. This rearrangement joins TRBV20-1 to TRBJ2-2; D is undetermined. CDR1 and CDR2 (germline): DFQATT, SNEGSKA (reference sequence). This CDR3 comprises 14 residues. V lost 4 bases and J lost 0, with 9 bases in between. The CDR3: CSAIQEPNTGELFF. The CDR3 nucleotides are TGCAGTGCTATTCAGGAGCCGAACACCGGGGAGCTGTTTTTT.

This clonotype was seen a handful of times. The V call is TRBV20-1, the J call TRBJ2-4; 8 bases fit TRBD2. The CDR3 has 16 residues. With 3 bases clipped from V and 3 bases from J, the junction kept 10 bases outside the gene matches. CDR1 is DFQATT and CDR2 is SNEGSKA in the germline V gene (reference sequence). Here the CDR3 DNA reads TGCAGTGCTAGGAGGAGACTAGCGAAAAACAAAAACATTCAGTACTTC. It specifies CSARRRLAKNKNIQYF.

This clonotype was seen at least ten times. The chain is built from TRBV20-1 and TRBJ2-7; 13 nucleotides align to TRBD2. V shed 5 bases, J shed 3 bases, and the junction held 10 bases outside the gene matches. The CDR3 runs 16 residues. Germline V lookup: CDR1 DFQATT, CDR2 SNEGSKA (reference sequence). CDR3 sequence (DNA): TGCAGTGCTCGATACGACGGGACTAGCGGGGACTACGAGCAGTACTTC. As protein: CSARYDGTSGDYEQYF.

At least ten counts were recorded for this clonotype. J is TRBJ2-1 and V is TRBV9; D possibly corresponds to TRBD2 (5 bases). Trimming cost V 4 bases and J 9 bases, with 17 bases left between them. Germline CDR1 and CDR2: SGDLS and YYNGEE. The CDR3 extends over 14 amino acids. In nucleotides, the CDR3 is TGTGCCAGCAGCTCCTCCTTGGCGGGCGGTGAGCAGTTCTTC. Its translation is CASSSSLAGGEQFF.